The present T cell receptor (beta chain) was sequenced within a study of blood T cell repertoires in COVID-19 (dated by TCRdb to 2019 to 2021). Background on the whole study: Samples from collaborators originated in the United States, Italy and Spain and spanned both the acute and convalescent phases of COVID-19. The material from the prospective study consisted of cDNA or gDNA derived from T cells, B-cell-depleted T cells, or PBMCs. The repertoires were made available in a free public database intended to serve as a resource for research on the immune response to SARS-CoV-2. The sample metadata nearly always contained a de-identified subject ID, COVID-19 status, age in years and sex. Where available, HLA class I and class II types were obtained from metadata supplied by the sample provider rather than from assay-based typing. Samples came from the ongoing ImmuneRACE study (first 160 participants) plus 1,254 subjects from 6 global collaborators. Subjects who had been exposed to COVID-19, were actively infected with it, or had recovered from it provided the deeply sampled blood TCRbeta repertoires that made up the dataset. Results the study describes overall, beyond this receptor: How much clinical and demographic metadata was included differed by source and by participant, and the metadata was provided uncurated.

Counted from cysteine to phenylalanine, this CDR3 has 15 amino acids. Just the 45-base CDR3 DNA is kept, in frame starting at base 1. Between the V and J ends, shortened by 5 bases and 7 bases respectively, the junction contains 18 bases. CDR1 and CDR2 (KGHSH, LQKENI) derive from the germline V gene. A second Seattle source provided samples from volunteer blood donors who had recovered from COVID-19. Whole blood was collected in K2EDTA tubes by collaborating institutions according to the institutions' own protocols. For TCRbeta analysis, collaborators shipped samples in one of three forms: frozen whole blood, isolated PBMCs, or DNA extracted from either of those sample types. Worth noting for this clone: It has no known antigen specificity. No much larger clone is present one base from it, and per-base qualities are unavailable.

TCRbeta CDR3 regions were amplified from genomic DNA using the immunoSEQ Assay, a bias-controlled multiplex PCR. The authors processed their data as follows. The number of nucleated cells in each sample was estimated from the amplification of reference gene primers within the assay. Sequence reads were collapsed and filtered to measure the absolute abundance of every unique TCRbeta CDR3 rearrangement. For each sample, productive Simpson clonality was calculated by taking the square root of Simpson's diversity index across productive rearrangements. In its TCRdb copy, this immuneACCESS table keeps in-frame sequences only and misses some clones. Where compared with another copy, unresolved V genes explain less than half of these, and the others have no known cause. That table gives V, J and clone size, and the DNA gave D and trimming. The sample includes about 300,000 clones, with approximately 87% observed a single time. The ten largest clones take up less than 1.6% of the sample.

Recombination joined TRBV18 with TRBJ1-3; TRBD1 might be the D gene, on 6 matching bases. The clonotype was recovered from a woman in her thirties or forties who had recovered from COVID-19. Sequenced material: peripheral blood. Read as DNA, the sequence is TGTGCCAGCTCATCGACAGGTCCGCCCATCAACACCATATATTTT. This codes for CASSSTGPPINTIYF.